One T cell receptor beta chain is described in this entry. The target antigen is unknown. PCR involved 60 Vbeta and 13 Jbeta primers. Here immunoSEQ multiplex PCR was the method, and the copy in TCRdb shows in-frame clones only, minus some. The sample carries over 100,000 clones, approximately 78% recorded once. This sample is part of a study of cytomegalovirus exposure and HLA in healthy donors. In the study overall: Clustering assigned 70% to 90% of the 350 to 400 genotyped donors to the Caucasian-associated ancestry cluster.

CDR3 length: 14 amino acids. V gave up 1 base and J gave up 1 base, with 7 bases separating them. CDR1 and CDR2 (germline): LGHNA, YSLEER. Overall study results and limits: Within an earlier analysis, most TCR beta V segments proved productive either about 87% or about 30% of the time. Investigators reported 150 to 200 TCR beta chains as tied to cytomegalovirus. Donors were assumed by presence/absence analyses to have roughly uniform sequencing depth.

The source is a female donor in good health and CMV-seronegative. The chain is built from TRBV4-3 and TRBJ1-2; no clear D. The sample consisted of PBMCs. CDR3 protein: CASSQGTVNYGYTF. For the CDR3, the DNA is TGCGCCAGCAGCCAAGGAACAGTTAACTATGGCTACACCTTC.